Reported below is one T cell receptor beta chain. The antigen is unknown. The data stem from a study of CD8 T cells in ankylosing spondylitis. With molecular barcodes, quantitative 5'-RACE was used to make the TCR beta libraries. TCRdb recomputed calls from the 5' RACE reads with MiXCR, one row per CDR3 protein. The sample lists some 37,000 distinct CDR3 sequences, approximately 10% seen once, with about 19% in the top ten. Study-level results: In peripheral blood, disease-linked CD8+ clones occurred at relatively low frequencies. Matched ankylosing spondylitis synovial fluid reportedly showed significant enrichment of disease-linked clones.

The sequence was obtained from a male donor with ankylosing spondylitis. Sequencing input: synovial fluid, either unsorted or a sorted T cell fraction (not recorded which).

CDR3 nucleotide sequence: TGTGCCAGTAGGGGACTGTTGGGTAGCAATCAGCCCCAGCATTTT. Translation: CASRGLLGSNQPQHF. This rearrangement joins TRBV19 to TRBJ1-5, with D possibly matching TRBD1 (5 bases). From germline, CDR1 is LNHDA and CDR2 SQIVND (reference sequence). V gave up 6 bases and J gave up 0 bases, with 12 bases separating them. The CDR3 totals 15 residues.